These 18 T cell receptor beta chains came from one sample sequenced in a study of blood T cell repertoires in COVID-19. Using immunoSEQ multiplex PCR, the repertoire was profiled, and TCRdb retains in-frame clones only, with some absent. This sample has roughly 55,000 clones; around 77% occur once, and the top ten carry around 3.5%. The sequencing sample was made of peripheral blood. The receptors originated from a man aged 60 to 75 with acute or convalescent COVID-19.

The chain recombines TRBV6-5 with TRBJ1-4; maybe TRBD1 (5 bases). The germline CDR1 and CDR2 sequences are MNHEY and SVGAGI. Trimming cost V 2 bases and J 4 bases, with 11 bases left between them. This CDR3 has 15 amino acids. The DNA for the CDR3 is TGTGCCAGCAGTTACCGGGACTCAGATAATGAAAAACTGTTTTTT. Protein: CASSYRDSDNEKLFF.

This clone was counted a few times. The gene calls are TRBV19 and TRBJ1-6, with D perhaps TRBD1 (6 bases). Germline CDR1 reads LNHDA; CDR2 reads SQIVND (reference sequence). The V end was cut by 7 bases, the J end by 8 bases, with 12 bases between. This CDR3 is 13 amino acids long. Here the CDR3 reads CASNPRGDSPLHF. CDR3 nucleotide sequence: TGTGCCAGTAACCCCAGGGGAGATTCACCCCTCCACTTT.

CDR3 residues: CAISGTGALNSPLHF. The CDR3 DNA is TGTGCCATCAGTGGGACAGGGGCACTCAATTCACCCCTCCACTTT. The chain recombines TRBV10-3 with TRBJ1-6; 9 bases fit TRBD1. The trim removed 4 bases at V and 7 bases at J, leaving 5 bases unmatched. CDR1 and CDR2 (germline): ENHRY, SYGVKD. The CDR3 consists of 15 residues.

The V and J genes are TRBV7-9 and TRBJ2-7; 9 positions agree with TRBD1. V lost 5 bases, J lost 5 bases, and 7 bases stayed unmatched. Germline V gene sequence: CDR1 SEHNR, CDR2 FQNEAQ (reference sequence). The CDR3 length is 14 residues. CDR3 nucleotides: TGTGCCAGCAGCCCCGGGACAGGGAACCACGAGCAGTACTTC. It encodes CASSPGTGNHEQYF.

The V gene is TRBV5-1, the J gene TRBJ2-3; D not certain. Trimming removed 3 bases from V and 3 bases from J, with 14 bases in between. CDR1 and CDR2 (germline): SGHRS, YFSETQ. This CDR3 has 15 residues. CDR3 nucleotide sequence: TGCGCCAGCAGCTCTGTCGGGTTTTTGACAGATACGCAGTATTTT. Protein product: CASSSVGFLTDTQYF. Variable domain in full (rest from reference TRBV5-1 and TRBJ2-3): KAGVTQTPRYLIKTRGQQVTLSCSPISGHRSVSWYQQTPGQGLQFLFEYFSETQRNKGNFPGRFSGRQFSNSRSEMNVSTLELGDSALYLCASSSVGFLTDTQYFGPGTRLTVL.

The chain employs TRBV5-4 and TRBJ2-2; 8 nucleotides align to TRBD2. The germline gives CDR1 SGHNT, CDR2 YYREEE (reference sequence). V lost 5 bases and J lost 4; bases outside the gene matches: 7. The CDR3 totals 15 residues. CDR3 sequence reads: CASSSGLGFTGELFF. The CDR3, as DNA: TGTGCCAGCAGTTCGGGACTAGGGTTCACCGGGGAGCTGTTTTTT. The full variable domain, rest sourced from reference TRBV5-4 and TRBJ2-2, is ETGVTQSPTHLIKTRGQQVTLRCSSQSGHNTVSWYQQALGQGPQFIFQYYREEENGRGNFPPRFSGLQFPNYSSELNVNALELDDSALYLCASSSGLGFTGELFFGEGSRLTVL.

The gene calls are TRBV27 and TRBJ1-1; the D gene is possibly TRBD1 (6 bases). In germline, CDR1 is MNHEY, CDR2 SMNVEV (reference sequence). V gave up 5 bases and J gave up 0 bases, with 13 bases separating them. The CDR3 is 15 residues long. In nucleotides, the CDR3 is TGTGCCAGCAGTGTATACAGGGAGATGAACACTGAAGCTTTCTTT. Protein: CASSVYREMNTEAFF.

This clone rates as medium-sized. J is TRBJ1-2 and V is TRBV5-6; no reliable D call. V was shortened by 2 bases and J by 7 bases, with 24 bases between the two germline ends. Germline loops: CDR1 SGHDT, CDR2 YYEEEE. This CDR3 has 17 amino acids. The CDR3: CASSLIVGERFPRGYTF. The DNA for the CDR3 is TGTGCCAGCAGCTTAATTGTCGGGGAAAGGTTTCCTCGTGGCTACACCTTC.

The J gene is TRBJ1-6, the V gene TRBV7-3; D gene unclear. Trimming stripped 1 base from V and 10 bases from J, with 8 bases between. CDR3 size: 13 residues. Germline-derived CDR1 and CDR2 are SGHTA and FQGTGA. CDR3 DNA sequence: TGTGCCAGCAGCTTAAAGGAGAGGTCACCCCTCCACTTT. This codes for CASSLKERSPLHF.

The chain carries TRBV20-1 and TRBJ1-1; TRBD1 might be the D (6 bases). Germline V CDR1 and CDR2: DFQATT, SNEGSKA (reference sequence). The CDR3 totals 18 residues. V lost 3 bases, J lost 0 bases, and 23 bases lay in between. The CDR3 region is CSASDARQQGAMNTEAFF. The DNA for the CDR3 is TGCAGTGCTAGTGATGCCCGGCAACAGGGCGCCATGAACACTGAAGCTTTCTTT.

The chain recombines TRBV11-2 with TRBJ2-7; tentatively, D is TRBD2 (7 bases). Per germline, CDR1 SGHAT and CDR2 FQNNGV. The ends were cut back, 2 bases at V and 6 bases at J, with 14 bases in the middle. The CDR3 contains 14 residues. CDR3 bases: TGTGCCAGCAGCTTAATCGGGGGGCCGGGCGAGCAGTACTTC. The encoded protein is CASSLIGGPGEQYF.

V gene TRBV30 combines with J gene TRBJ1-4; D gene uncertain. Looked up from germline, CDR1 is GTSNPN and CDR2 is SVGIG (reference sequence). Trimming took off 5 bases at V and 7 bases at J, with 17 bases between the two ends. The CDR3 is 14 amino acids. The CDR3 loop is CAWGQGLGSEKLFF. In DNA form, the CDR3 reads TGTGCCTGGGGCCAAGGCTTAGGGAGTGAAAAACTGTTTTTT.

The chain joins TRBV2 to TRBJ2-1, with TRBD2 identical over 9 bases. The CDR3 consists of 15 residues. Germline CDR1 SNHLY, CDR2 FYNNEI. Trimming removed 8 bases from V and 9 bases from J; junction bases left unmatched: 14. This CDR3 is CASRPGGGAWGEQFF. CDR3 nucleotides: TGTGCCAGCCGCCCCGGCGGGGGGGCGTGGGGTGAGCAGTTCTTC. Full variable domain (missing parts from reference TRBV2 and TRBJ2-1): EPEVTQTPSHQVTQMGQEVILRCVPISNHLYFYWYRQILGQKVEFLVSFYNNEISEKSEIFDDQFSVERPDGSNFTLKIRSTKLEDSAMYFCASRPGGGAWGEQFFGPGTRLTVL.

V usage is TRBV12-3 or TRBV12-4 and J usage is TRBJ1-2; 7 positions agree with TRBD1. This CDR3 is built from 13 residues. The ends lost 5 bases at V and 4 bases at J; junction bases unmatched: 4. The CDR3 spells CASSPTGIYGYTF. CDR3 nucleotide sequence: TGTGCCAGCAGTCCGACAGGGATCTATGGCTACACCTTC.

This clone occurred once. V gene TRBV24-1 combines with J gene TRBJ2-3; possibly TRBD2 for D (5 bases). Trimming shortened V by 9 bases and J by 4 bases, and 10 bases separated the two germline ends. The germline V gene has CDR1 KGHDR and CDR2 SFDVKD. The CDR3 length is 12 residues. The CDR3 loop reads CATPWESDTQYF. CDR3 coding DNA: TGTGCCACCCCCTGGGAGTCAGATACGCAGTATTTT.

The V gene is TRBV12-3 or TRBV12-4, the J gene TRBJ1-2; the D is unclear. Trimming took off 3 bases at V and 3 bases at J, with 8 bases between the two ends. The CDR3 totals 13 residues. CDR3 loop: CASSFHNHYGYTF. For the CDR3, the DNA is TGTGCCAGCAGTTTCCACAATCACTATGGCTACACCTTC.

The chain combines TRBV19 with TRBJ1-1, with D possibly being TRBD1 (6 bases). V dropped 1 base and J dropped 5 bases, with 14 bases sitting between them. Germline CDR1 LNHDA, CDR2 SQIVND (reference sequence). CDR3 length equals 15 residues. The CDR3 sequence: CASSIAGVLGTEAFF. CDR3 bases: TGTGCCAGTAGTATAGCAGGGGTTCTTGGTACTGAAGCTTTCTTT.

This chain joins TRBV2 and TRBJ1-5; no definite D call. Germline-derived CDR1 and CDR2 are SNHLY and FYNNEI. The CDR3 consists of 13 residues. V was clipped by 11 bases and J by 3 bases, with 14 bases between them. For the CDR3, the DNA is TGTGCCGGAGCGAGGTCTTTCAATCAGCCCCAGCATTTT. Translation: CAGARSFNQPQHF.